This TCR beta chain is from a study of T-cell reconstitution after alpha-beta-depleted transplantation in children. The CDR3 is 14 amino acids. The germline V gene encodes CDR1 DFQATT and CDR2 SNEGSKA (reference sequence). Unmatched junction bases numbered 13, after V lost 5 bases and J lost 8 bases. Molecular barcoding with unique molecular identifiers was used for the TCRbeta library. TCRdb reprocessed the PCR reads via MiXCR and lists one record per CDR3 protein. The data show around 450,000 distinct CDR3 sequences, over 9.5% seen once. This TCR was sampled from a child aged 2 to 15 with inherited bone marrow failure, due to receive a stem cell transplant. The sequencing here drew on PBMCs, taken before TCRalphabeta/CD19-depleted stem cell transplant. The rearrangement joins TRBV20-1 to TRBJ1-2; 8 nucleotides line up with TRBD1. CDR3 region: CSAPQQGGEMGYTF. The DNA of the CDR3 is TGCAGTGCTCCTCAACAGGGGGGAGAGATGGGCTACACCTTC.